This T cell receptor (beta chain) is drawn from a study of T cells after yellow fever vaccination. Germline values: CDR1 MDHEN, CDR2 SYDVKM. The CDR3 extends over 16 amino acids. V was trimmed by 5 bases and J by 3 bases, leaving 20 bases between them. General study results and limits: Across the CD4 and CD8 compartments, a small share of clonotypes was present in both.

In this sample, this clonotype turned up many times. What it binds is unknown. Each CDR3 protein gets one entry after TCRdb re-called the 5' RACE reads with MiXCR. The sample has about 29,000 distinct CDR3 sequences, around 5% seen once; the top ten hold about 40%. The TCR sequence derives from a man aged 25-45 years who received the YFV17D yellow fever vaccine. Sequencing was performed on CD8+ T cells sorted from PBMCs, taken 10 days after the yellow fever booster vaccination. V and J are TRBV28 and TRBJ2-7; no clear D gene. The CDR3 spells CASSPRTEIISYEQYF. The CDR3 bases are TGTGCCAGCAGTCCCCGGACGGAAATCATCAGCTACGAGCAGTACTTC.